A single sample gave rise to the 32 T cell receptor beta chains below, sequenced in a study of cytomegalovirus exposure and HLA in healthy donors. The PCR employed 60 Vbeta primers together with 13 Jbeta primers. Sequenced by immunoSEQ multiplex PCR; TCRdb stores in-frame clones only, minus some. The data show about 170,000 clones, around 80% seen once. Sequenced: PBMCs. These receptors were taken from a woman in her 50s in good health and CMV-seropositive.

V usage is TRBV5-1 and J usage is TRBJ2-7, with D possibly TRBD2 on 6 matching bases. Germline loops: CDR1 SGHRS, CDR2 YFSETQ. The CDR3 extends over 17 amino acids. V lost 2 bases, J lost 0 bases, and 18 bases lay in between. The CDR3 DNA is TGCGCCAGCAGCTTTGGATTATCGGACGGGAGCTCCTACGAGCAGTACTTC. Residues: CASSFGLSDGSSYEQYF.

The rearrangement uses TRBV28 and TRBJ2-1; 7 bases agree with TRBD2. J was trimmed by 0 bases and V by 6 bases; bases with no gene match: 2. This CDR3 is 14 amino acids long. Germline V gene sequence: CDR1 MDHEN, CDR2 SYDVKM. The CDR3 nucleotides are TGTGCCAGCAGGAAGCGGGACTCCTACAATGAGCAGTTCTTC. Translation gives CASRKRDSYNEQFF.

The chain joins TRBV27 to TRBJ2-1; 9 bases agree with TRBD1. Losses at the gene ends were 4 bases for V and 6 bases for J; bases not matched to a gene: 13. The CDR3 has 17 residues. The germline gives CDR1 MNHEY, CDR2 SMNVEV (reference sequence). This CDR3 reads CASSSPETGGGINEQFF. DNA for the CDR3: TGTGCCAGCAGTTCACCCGAAACAGGGGGCGGGATCAATGAGCAGTTCTTC.

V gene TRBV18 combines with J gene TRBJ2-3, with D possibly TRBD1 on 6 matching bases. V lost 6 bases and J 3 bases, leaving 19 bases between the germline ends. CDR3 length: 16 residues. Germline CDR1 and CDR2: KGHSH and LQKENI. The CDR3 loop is CASSVYRDTMTDTQYF. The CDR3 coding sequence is TGTGCCAGCTCCGTTTACCGGGACACCATGACAGATACGCAGTATTTT.

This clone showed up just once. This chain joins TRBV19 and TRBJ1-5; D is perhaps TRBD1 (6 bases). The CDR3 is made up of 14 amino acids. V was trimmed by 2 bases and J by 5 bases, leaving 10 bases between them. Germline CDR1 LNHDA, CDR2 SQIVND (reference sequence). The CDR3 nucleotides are TGTGCCAGTAGTATACAGGGGCGAGATCAGCCCCAGCATTTT. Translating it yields CASSIQGRDQPQHF.

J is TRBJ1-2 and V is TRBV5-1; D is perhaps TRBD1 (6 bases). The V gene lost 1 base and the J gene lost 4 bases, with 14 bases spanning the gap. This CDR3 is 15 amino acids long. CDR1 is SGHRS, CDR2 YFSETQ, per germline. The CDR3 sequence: CASSLWGPGPYGYTF. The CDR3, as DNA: TGCGCCAGCAGCTTGTGGGGGCCCGGTCCCTATGGCTACACCTTC.

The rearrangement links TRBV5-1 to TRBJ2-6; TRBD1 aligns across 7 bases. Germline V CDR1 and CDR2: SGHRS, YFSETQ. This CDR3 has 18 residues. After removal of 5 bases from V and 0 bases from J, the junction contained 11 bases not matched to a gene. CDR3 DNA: TGCGCCAGCAGGATTAGGTGGGGACAGCGCTCTGGGGCCAACGTCCTGACTTTC. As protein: CASRIRWGQRSGANVLTF.

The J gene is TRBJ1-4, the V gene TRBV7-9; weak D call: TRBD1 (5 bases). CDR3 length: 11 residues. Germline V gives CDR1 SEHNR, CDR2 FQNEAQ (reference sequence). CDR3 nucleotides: TGTTCCGGGGGAGGGCGAGAAAAACTGTTTTTT. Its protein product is CSGGGREKLFF.

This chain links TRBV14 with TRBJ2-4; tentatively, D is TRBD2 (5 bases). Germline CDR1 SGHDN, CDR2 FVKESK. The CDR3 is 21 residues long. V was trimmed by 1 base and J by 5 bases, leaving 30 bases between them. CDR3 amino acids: CASSQASKFGLALRRQNIQYF. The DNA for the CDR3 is TGTGCCAGCAGCCAAGCTTCGAAGTTTGGGCTAGCCCTTCGCCGACAAAACATTCAGTACTTC.

The CDR3 DNA reads as TGTGCCAGCAGGAATCGACTAGCGGAGAACACCGGGGAGCTGTTTTTT. Translation: CASRNRLAENTGELFF. The V gene is TRBV5-6, the J gene TRBJ2-2, with 9 bases that match TRBD2. Germline-derived CDR1 and CDR2 are SGHDT and YYEEEE. Losses at the gene ends were 5 bases for V and 1 base for J; bases not matched to a gene: 6. The CDR3 has 16 residues.

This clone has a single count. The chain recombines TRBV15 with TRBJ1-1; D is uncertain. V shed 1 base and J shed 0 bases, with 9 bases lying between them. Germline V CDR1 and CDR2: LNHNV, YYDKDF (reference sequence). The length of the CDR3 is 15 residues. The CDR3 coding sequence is TGTGCCACCAGCAGAGTTGAGGCCTTGAACACTGAAGCTTTCTTT. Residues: CATSRVEALNTEAFF.

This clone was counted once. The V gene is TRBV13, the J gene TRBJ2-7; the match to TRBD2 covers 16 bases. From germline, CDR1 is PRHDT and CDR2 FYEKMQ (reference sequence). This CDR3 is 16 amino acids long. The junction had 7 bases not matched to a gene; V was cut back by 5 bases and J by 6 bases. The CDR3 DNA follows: TGTGCCAGCAGCACGGGACTAGCGGGGGGGTTTAGCGAGCAGTACTTC. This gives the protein CASSTGLAGGFSEQYF.

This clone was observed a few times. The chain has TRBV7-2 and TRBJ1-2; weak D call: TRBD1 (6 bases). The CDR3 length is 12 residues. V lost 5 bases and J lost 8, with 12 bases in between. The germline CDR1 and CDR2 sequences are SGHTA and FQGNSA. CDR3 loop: CASSAQGRGYTF. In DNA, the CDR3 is TGTGCCAGCAGCGCACAGGGCCGCGGCTACACCTTC.

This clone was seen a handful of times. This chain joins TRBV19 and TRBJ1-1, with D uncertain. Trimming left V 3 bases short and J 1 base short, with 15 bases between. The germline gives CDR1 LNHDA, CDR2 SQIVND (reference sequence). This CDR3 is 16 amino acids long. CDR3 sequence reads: CASSIGIRGGNTEAFF. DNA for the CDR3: TGTGCCAGTAGTATCGGAATTAGAGGCGGGAACACTGAAGCTTTCTTT.

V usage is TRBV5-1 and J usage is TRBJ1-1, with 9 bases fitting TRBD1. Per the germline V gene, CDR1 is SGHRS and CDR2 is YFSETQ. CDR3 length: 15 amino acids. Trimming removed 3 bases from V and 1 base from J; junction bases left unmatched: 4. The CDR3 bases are TGCGCCAGCAGCTGGCAGGGACAGGGGAACACTGAAGCTTTCTTT. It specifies CASSWQGQGNTEAFF.

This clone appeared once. This CDR3 is CASSPVGLAGDTQYF. The CDR3 nucleotides are TGCGCCAGCAGCCCGGTGGGACTAGCGGGGGATACGCAGTATTTT. The chain joins TRBV4-1 to TRBJ2-3, with 13 bases matching TRBD2. V was clipped by 4 bases and J by 6 bases; unmatched bases: 4. Germline lookup yields CDR1 MGHRA and CDR2 YSYEKL. This CDR3 is 15 amino acids long.

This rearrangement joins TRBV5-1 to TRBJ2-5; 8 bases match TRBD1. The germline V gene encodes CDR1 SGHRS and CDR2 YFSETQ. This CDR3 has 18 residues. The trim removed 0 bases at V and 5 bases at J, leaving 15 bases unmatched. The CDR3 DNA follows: TGCGCCAGCAGCTTGGCCGTTTTTGGACAGGGTGTCGGGGAGACCCAGTACTTC. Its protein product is CASSLAVFGQGVGETQYF.

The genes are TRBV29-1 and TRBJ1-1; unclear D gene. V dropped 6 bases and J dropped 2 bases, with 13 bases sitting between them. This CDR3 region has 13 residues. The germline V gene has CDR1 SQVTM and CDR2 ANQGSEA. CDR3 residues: CSVSMGLNTEAFF. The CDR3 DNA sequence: TGCAGCGTCTCAATGGGCCTTAACACTGAAGCTTTCTTT.

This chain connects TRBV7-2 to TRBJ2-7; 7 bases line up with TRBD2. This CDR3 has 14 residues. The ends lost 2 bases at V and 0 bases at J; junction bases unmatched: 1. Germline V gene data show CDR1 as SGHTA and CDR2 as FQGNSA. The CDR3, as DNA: TGTGCCAGCAGCTTAAGCGGGGACTCCTACGAGCAGTACTTC. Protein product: CASSLSGDSYEQYF. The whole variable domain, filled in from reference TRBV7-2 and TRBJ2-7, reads GAGVSQSPSNKVTEKGKDVELRCDPISGHTALYWYRQSLGQGLEFLIYFQGNSAPDKSGLPSDRFSAERTGGSVSTLTIQRTQQEDSAVYLCASSLSGDSYEQYFGPGTRLTVT.

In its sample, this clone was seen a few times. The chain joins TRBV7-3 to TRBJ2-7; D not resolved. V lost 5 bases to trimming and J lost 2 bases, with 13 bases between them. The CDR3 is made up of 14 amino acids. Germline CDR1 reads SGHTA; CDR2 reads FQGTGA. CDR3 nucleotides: TGTGCCAGCAGCGACTTCGGAAATACCTACGAGCAGTACTTC. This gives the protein CASSDFGNTYEQYF.

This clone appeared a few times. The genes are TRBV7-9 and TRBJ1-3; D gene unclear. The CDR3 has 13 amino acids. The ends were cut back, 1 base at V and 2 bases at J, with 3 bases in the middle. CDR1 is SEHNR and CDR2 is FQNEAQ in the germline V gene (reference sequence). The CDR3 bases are TGTGCCAGCAGCTTAGAGCCTGGAAACACCATATATTTT. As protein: CASSLEPGNTIYF.

CDR3 protein: CASSLVGSASYTF. DNA of the CDR3: TGCGCCAGCAGCTTGGTAGGGAGTGCCAGCTACACCTTC. The V call is TRBV5-1, the J call TRBJ1-2; unclear D gene. Looked up from germline, CDR1 is SGHRS and CDR2 is YFSETQ. V dropped 0 bases and J dropped 9 bases, with 12 bases sitting between them. The length of the CDR3 is 13 residues.

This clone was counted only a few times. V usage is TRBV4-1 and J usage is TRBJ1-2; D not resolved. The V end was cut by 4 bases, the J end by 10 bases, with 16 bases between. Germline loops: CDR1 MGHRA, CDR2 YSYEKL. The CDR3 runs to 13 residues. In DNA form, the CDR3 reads TGCGCCAGCAGCCCTCGTCTAGTTGAGGACTACACCTTC. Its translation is CASSPRLVEDYTF.

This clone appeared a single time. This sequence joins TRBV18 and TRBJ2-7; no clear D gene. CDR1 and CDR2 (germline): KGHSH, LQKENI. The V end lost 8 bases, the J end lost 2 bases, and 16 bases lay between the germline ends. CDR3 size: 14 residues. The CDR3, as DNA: TGTGCCAGCCACCCCGGCGGCGTTCCCTACGAGCAGTACTTC. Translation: CASHPGGVPYEQYF.

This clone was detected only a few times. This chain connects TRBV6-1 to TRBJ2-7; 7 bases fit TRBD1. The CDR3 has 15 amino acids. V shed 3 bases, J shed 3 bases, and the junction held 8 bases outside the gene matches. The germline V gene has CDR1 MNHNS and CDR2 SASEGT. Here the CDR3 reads CASSEGTASYYEQYF. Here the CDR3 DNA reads TGTGCCAGCAGTGAGGGGACAGCATCCTACTACGAGCAGTACTTC.

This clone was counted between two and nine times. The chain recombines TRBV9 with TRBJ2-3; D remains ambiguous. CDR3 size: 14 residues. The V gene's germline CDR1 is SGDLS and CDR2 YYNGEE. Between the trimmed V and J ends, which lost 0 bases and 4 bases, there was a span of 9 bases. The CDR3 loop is CASSVATAADTQYF. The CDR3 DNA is TGTGCCAGCAGCGTAGCTACGGCGGCAGATACGCAGTATTTT. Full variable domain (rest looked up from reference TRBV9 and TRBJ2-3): DSGVTQTPKHLITATGQRVTLRCSPRSGDLSVYWYQQSLDQGLQFLIQYYNGEERAKGNILERFSAQQFPDLHSELNLSSLELGDSALYFCASSVATAADTQYFGPGTRLTVL.

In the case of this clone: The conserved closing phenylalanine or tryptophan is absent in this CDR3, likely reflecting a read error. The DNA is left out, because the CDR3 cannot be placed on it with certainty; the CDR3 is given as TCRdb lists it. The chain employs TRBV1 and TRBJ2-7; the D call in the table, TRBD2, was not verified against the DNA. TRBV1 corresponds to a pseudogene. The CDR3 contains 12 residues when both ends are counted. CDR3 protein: CTSSQDPGRPVL.

DNA for the CDR3: TGTGCCAGCAGCCGATTTTATGGGCGGGGGGGCCCGAATACGCAGTATTTT. This gives the protein CASSRFYGRGGPNTQYF. This chain uses TRBV7-9 with TRBJ2-3, with 9 bases lining up with TRBD2. Germline CDR1 is SEHNR and CDR2 is FQNEAQ (reference sequence). V shed 5 bases and J 7 bases; nucleotides not matched to a gene: 16. The CDR3 covers 17 residues.

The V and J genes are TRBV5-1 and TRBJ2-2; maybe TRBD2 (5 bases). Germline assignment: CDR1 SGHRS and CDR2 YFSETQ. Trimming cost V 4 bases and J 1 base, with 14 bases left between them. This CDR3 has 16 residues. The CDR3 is CASSPVRAGNTGELFF. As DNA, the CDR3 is TGCGCCAGCAGCCCCGTGAGGGCGGGGAACACCGGGGAGCTGTTTTTT.

CDR3 DNA: TGTGCCAGCAGTGAGGGACAGTACAATGAGCAGTTCTTC. This sequence encodes CASSEGQYNEQFF. The rearrangement links TRBV25-1 to TRBJ2-1; 7 bases map to TRBD1. Germline CDR1 MGHDK, CDR2 SYGVNS. The CDR3 is 13 amino acids. V dropped 3 bases and J dropped 4; count of bases not matched to a gene: 0.

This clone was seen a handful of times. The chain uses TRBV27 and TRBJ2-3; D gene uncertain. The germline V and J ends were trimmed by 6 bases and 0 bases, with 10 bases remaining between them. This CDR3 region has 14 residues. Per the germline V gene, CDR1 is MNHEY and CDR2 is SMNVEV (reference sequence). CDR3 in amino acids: CASRRAISTDTQYF. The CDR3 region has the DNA TGTGCCAGCAGGCGAGCGATAAGCACAGATACGCAGTATTTT.

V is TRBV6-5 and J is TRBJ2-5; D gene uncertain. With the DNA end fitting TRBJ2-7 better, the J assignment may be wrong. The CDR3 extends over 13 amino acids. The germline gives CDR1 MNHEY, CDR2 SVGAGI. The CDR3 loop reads CASSPKIHYEQYF. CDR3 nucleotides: TGTGCCAGCAGCCCTAAGATTCACTACGAGCAGTACTTC.